The next 5 T cell receptor beta chains were all read from a single sample in a study of T-cell reconstitution after alpha-beta-depleted transplantation in children. Preparing the TCRbeta library involved the use of unique molecular identifiers. TCRdb analysed the PCR reads with MiXCR anew, one entry per CDR3 protein. The repertoire holds 300,000 to 350,000 distinct CDR3 sequences, with about a quarter as singletons. Sequenced material: PBMCs, mostly from graft donor cells, taken 180 days after TCRalphabeta/CD19-depleted stem cell transplant. These receptors all stem from a male patient younger than 18 who had a stem cell transplant for acute lymphoblastic leukemia, so the T cells may come from the graft donor.

CDR3 protein: CATSRGYPDEQYF. CDR3 sequence (DNA): TGTGCCACCAGCAGGGGCTATCCAGACGAGCAGTACTTC. The V and J genes are TRBV15 and TRBJ2-7; D gene ambiguous. The V gene lost 3 bases and the J gene lost 5 bases, with 11 bases spanning the gap. This CDR3 region has 13 residues. CDR1 and CDR2 (germline): LNHNV, YYDKDF (reference sequence).

This clonotype was detected only a few times. This chain links TRBV29-1 with TRBJ2-4, with TRBD2 matching 9 bases. V shed 1 base and J 0 bases; nucleotides not matched to a gene: 4. Germline V gene lookup returns CDR1 SQVTM and CDR2 ANQGSEA. CDR3 length: 16 amino acids. The CDR3 bases are TGCAGCGTTGAAGCCCGCGGGAGGGAAGCCAAAAACATTCAGTACTTC. The encoded protein is CSVEARGREAKNIQYF.

J is TRBJ1-6 and V is TRBV5-1; tentatively, D is TRBD1 (5 bases). V was cut by 5 bases and J by 7 bases, with 10 bases left in between. The CDR3 loop spans 13 amino acids. Germline CDR1 reads SGHRS; CDR2 reads YFSETQ. The CDR3 loop reads CASRDTINSPLHF. The CDR3 DNA sequence: TGCGCCAGCAGGGACACCATCAATTCACCCCTCCACTTT.

V gene TRBV20-1 combines with J gene TRBJ2-7; D assignment may be TRBD1 or TRBD2 (5 bases each). The CDR3 consists of 12 residues. Germline loops: CDR1 DFQATT, CDR2 SNEGSKA (reference sequence). V was trimmed by 6 bases and J by 6 bases, leaving 15 bases between them. The chain's CDR3 is CSAAPSGLEQYF. CDR3 DNA sequence: TGCAGTGCGGCTCCCTCGGGGCTCGAGCAGTACTTC.

The sample holds one count of this clonotype. This chain uses TRBV6-1 with TRBJ2-1; 7 nucleotides line up with TRBD2. Germline CDR1 reads MNHNS; CDR2 reads SASEGT. This CDR3 has 17 residues. J lost 1 base, V lost 6 bases, and 12 bases had no gene match. Here the CDR3 DNA reads TGTGCCAGCAGGGCCCGGGGAGGGGAGGTTTCCTACAATGAGCAGTTCTTC. Its translation is CASRARGGEVSYNEQFF.